This T cell receptor (beta chain) is from a study of identical twins. In TCRdb, the 5' RACE reads were re-called with MiXCR into one record per CDR3 protein. The table lists nearly 250,000 distinct CDR3 sequences, 5.5% to 8% of them singletons. Per the germline V gene, CDR1 is KGHSH and CDR2 is LQKENI. The CDR3 extends over 15 amino acids. V trimming: 6 bases; J trimming: 4 bases; junction bases outside the gene matches: 10. The sample also formed part of further work on yellow fever vaccine responses in identical twins.

The chain links TRBV18 to TRBJ2-7; the match to TRBD2 covers 9 bases. This clonotype was sampled from a woman between 18 and 29 years old in good health. Material: memory (CD45RO+) T cells sorted from blood. The CDR3 loop is CASSLSGGPSYEQYV. The CDR3 DNA follows: TGTGCCAGCTCCCTTAGCGGGGGCCCCTCATACGAGCAGTACGTC.